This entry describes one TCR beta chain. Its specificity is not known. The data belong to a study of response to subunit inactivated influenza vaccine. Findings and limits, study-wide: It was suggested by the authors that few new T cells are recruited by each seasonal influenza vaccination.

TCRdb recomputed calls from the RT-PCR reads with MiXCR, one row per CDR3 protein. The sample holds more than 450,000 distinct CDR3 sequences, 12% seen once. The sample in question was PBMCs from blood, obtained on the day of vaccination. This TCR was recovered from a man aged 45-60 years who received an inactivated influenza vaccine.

The CDR3 bases are TGCGCCAGCAGAGGATCCGGGACGTCCGCCTACAATGAGCAGTTCTTC. Its translation is CASRGSGTSAYNEQFF. The chain recombines TRBV4-1 with TRBJ2-1, with D perhaps given as TRBD1 or TRBD2 (5 bases each). CDR1 MGHRA and CDR2 YSYEKL come from the germline V gene. V was shortened by 6 bases and J by 2 bases, with 17 bases between the two germline ends. The CDR3 consists of 16 residues.